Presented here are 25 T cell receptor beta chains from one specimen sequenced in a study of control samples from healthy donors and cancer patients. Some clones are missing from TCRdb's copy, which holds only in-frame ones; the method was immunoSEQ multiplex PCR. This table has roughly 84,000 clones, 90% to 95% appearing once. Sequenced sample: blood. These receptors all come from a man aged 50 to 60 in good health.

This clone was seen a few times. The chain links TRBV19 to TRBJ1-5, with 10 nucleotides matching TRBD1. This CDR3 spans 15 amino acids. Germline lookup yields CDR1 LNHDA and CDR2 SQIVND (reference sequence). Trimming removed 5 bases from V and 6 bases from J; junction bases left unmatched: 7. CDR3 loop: CASSVRDRGGQPQHF. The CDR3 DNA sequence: TGTGCCAGTAGTGTCCGGGACAGGGGCGGTCAGCCCCAGCATTTT.

The CDR3 region is CAISVGQGYGYTF. DNA of the CDR3: TGTGCCATCAGTGTGGGACAGGGATATGGCTACACCTTC. V gene TRBV10-3 combines with J gene TRBJ1-2; TRBD1 matches at 9 bases. From germline, CDR1 is ENHRY and CDR2 SYGVKD. CDR3 length: 13 amino acids. With V trimmed by 4 bases and J by 5 bases, 2 bases remained unmatched.

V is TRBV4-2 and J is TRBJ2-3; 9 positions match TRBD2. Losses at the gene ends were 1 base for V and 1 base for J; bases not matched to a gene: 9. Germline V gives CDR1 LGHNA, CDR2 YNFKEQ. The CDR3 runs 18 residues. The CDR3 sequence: CASSQGGGLAGRTDTQYF. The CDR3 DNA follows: TGTGCCAGCAGCCAAGGCGGGGGCCTAGCGGGGCGCACAGATACGCAGTATTTT.

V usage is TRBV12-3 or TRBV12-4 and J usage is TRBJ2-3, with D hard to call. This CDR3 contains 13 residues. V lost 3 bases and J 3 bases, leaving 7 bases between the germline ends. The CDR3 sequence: CASSFLGTDTQYF. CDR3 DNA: TGTGCCAGCAGTTTTCTGGGGACAGATACGCAGTATTTT.

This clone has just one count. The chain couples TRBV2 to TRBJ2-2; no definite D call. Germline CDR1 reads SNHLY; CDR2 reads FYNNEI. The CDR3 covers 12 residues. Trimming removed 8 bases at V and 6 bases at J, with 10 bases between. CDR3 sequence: CASVIEAGELFF. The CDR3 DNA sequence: TGTGCCAGCGTTATCGAGGCCGGGGAGCTGTTTTTT.

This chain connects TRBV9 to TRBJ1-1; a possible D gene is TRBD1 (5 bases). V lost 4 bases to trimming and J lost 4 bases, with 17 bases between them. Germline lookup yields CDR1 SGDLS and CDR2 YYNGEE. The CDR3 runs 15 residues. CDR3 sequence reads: CASSPRAGVSTEAFF. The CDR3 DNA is TGTGCCAGCAGCCCCCGAGCGGGGGTAAGCACTGAAGCTTTCTTT.

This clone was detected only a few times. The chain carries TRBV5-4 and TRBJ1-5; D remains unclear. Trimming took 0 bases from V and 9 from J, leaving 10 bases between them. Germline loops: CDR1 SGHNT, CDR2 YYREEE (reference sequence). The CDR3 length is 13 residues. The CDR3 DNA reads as TGTGCCAGCAGCTTGGAAGGGATCGGGCCCCAGCATTTT. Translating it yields CASSLEGIGPQHF.

The CDR3: CASSPDRAAGYTF. The CDR3, as DNA: TGTGCCAGCAGCCCTGACAGGGCGGCTGGCTACACCTTC. The rearrangement links TRBV5-4 to TRBJ1-2, with 7 bases identical to TRBD1. This CDR3 spans 13 amino acids. The junction had 7 bases not matched to a gene; V was cut back by 4 bases and J by 7 bases. Germline CDR1 is SGHNT and CDR2 is YYREEE (reference sequence).

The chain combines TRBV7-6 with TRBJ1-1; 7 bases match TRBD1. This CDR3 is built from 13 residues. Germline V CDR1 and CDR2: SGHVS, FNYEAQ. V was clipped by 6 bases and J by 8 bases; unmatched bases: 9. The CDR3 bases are TGTGCCAGCAGTCACGCCGGGACAGACGAAGCTTTCTTT. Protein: CASSHAGTDEAFF. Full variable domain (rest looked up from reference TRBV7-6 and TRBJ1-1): GAGVSQSPRYKVTKRGQDVALRCDPISGHVSLYWYRQALGQGPEFLTYFNYEAQQDKSGLPNDRFSAERPEGSISTLTIQRTEQRDSAMYRCASSHAGTDEAFFGQGTRLTVV.

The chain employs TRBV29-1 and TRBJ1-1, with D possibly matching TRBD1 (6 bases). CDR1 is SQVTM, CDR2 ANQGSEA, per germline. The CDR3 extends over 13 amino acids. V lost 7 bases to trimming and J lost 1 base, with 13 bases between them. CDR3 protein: CSAQAGQNTEAFF. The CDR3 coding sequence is TGCAGCGCCCAAGCGGGACAGAACACTGAAGCTTTCTTT.

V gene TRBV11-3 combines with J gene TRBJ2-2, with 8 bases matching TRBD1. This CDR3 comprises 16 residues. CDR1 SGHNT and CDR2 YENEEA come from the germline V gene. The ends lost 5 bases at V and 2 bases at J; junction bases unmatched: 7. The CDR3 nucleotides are TGTGCCAGCAGCGGCGGACAGGGAATCAACACCGGGGAGCTGTTTTTT. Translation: CASSGGQGINTGELFF.

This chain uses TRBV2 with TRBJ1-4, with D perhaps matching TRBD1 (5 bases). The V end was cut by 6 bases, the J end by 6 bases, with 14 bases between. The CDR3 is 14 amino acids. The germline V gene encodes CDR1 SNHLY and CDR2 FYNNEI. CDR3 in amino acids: CASSSTGLHEKLFF. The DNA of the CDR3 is TGTGCCAGCAGCAGTACGGGACTCCATGAAAAACTGTTTTTT.

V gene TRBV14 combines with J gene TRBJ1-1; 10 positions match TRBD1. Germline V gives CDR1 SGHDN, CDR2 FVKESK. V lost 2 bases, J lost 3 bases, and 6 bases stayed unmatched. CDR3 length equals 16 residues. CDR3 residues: CASSQRAGTGDTEAFF. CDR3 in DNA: TGTGCCAGCAGCCAAAGGGCCGGGACAGGGGACACTGAAGCTTTCTTT.

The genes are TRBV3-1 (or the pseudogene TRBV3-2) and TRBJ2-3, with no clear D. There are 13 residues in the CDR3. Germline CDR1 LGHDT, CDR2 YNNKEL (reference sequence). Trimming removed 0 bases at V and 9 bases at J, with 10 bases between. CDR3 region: CASSQERLGTQYF. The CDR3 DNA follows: TGTGCCAGCAGCCAAGAGAGACTGGGGACGCAGTATTTT.

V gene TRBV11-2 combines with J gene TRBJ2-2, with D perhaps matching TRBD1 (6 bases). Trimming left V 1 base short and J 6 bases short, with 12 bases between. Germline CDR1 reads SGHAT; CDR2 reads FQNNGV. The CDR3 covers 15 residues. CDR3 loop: CASSLAQGYSGELFF. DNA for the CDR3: TGTGCCAGCAGCTTAGCGCAGGGGTATTCCGGGGAGCTGTTTTTT.

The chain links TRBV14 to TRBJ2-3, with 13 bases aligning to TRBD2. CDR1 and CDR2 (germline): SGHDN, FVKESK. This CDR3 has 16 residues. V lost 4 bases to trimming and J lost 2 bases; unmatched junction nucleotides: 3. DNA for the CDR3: TGTGCCAGCAGCCGGACTAGCGGGGGCTACACAGATACGCAGTATTTT. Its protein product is CASSRTSGGYTDTQYF.

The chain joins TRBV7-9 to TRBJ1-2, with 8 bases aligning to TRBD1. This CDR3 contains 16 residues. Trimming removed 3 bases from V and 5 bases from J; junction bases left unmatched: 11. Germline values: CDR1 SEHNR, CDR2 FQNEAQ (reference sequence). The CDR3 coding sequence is TGTGCCAGCAGCTTCGGACAGGGCGCCGTTGCTTATGGCTACACCTTC. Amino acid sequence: CASSFGQGAVAYGYTF. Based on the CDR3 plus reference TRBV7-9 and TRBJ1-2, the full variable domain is DTGVSQNPRHKITKRGQNVTFRCDPISEHNRLYWYRQTLGQGPEFLTYFQNEAQLEKSRLLSDRFSAERPKGSFSTLEIQRTEQGDSAMYLCASSFGQGAVAYGYTFGSGTRLTVV.

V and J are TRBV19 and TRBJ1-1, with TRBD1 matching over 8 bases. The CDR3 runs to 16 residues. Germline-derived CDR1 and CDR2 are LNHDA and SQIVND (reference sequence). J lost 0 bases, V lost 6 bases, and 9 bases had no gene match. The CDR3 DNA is TGTGCCAGTAGGGGGACAGGCGCTACTATGAACACTGAAGCTTTCTTT. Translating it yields CASRGTGATMNTEAFF.

CDR3 bases: TGTGCCAGCAGTGAGGCGGGCCGCAAGCAGTTCTTC. It codes for CASSEAGRKQFF. The rearrangement uses TRBV6-1 and TRBJ2-1; D may be TRBD2 (5 bases). Trimming removed 3 bases from V and 11 bases from J, with 11 bases in between. This CDR3 is 12 amino acids long. Germline loops: CDR1 MNHNS, CDR2 SASEGT.

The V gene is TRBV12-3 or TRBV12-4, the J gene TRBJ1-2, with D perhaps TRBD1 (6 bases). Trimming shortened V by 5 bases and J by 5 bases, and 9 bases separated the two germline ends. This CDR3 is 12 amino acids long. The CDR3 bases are TGTGCCAGCAGTGTAGGGGGGTATGGCTACACCTTC. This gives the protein CASSVGGYGYTF.

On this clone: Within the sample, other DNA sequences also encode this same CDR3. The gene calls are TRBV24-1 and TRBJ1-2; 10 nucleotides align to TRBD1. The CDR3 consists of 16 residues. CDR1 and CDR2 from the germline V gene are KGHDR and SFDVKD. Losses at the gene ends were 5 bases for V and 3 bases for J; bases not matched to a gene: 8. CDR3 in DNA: TGTGCCACCAGTGCCAAACCAGGACAGGGGGACTATGGCTACACCTTC. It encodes CATSAKPGQGDYGYTF.

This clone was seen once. The CDR3 is CASSLGDSGYGYTF. The CDR3 region has the DNA TGTGCCAGCAGCTTAGGTGACTCGGGCTATGGCTACACCTTC. V usage is TRBV7-2 and J usage is TRBJ1-2, with no clear D. V was trimmed by 1 base and J by 4 bases, leaving 10 bases between them. The CDR3 extends over 14 amino acids. The germline CDR1 and CDR2 sequences are SGHTA and FQGNSA.

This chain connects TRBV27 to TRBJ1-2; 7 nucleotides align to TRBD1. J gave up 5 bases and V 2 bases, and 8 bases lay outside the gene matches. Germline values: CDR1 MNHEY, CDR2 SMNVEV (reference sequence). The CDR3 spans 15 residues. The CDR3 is CASSLGGTALYGYTF. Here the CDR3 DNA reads TGTGCCAGCAGTTTAGGGGGGACAGCCTTATATGGCTACACCTTC.

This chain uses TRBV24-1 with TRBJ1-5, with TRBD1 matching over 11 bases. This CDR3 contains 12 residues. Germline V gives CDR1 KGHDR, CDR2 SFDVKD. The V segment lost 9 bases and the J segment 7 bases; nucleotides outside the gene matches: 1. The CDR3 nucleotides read TGTGCCACCGGGACAGGGGGGCAGCCCCAGCATTTT. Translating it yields CATGTGGQPQHF.

The CDR3 nucleotides read TGTGCCACCCGGGCGTGGGATGGTGGCTACACCTTC. Protein sequence: CATRAWDGGYTF. This rearrangement joins TRBV24-1 to TRBJ1-2, with unresolved D. Germline CDR1 and CDR2: KGHDR and SFDVKD. V dropped 9 bases and J dropped 7 bases, with 14 bases sitting between them. The CDR3 loop spans 12 amino acids.